This TCR beta chain emerged from a study of beta chain features in type 1 diabetes (dated by TCRdb to 2016 to 2019). For the wider study: Mean age, gender distribution, total cell number and subset yield did not differ between patients and healthy donors. A total of some 100,000,000 sorted cells were examined across all samples, and a strong correlation was observed between cell number per subset and RNA yield. The study compared TCRB repertoires of sorted circulating CD4+ T cell subsets between recently diagnosed type 1 diabetes patients and matched healthy donors. Regulatory and stem cell-like memory subsets were isolated from only 8 patients and 8 healthy donors, whereas naive and central memory subsets came from all 30 or so donors.

Via the germline V gene, CDR1 is SGHVS and CDR2 FQNEAQ. Germline trimming amounts to 5 bases on V and 6 bases on J, with 4 as the count of junction bases outside the gene matches. The CDR3 contains 14 residues, cysteine and phenylalanine counted. The entry retains the CDR3 DNA only, 42 bases that are in frame from base 1. Broader findings and caveats from the paper: Fewer insertions and more nucleotide deletions at VDJ recombination sites were observed in patients with type 1 diabetes, implying thymic rearrangement abnormalities. HLA sub-analyses involved small numbers of individuals, so any influence of HLA type on TCRB rearrangement remained unresolved. PCR may preferentially amplify shorter templates, but because patient and control samples were amplified and corrected together, any resulting skew would affect both groups equally. Because cDNA rather than genomic DNA was sequenced, highly expressing activated cells could have been over-represented, although no difference in activation and CD3 levels was found between groups. Naive, central memory and regulatory TCRB repertoires appeared more similar among patients than among healthy donors. Type 1 diabetes patients showed a moderate but significant shortening of TCRB CDR3 length in all four CD4+ subsets.

A word on this clone: The antigen it binds to is not known. Base qualities are not recorded, but no much larger clone differs from it by a single base.

The High Capacity cDNA Reverse Transcription Kit was used to reverse transcribe all of the isolated RNA, meaning that expressed TCRB transcripts were what got sequenced. Deep immunoSEQ sequencing was performed on naive, central memory and regulatory T cell samples, with an average of around 3.4 million total reads per sample. Sorted cells were lysed in RLT buffer and RNA was extracted with DNase-treated RNeasy Micro or Mini kits, depending on cell number. To prevent cross-contamination, each cell subset was processed individually, whereas patient and healthy donor samples were processed jointly. Using the immunoSEQ multiplex PCR, TCRB sequences were amplified from cDNA into 87-bp fragments spanning the CDR3 region. Amplicons were sequenced on the Illumina HiSeq platform. The study's own analysis went as follows. Synthetic template baselines were used to correct PCR bias computationally, reads within Hamming distance 2 were collapsed together, and singletons that could not be merged were discarded. Reads were aligned against IMGT to assign V, D and J genes, CDR3 length and insertions or deletions at six rearrangement sites. Within each subset, clonotype counts were normalized to sorted cell number, and only after that were true diversity and Gini coefficients computed with the tcR R package. Repertoire sharing was quantified using the overlap coefficient calculated on TCRB nucleotide sequences. TCRdb mirrors the immuneACCESS table, restricted to in-frame sequences. Some clones are absent from its copies; in checked studies, under half trace to an unresolved V gene, and the reason for the others is unknown. From that table come the V and J calls and clone size; the DNA was used to work out D and trimming. The sample table contains some 44,000 clones; only one count was recorded for 51% of them. The ten largest clones represent around 2.1% of the sample.

Each donor gave one peripheral blood draw, around 100 mL on average, collected into heparinised tubes. A BD FACSAria II was used to sort naive, central memory, regulatory and stem cell-like memory CD4+ T cells with a panel that included CD45RO, CCR7, CD25, CD127, CD95 and CD27. Every sorted population had a purity above 98%. PBMCs were isolated right away by Lymphoprep density gradient centrifugation and were stained directly, without culture. So that batch effects would be minimized, each experiment stained and sorted samples in pairs, pairing one healthy donor with one patient. The sequence derives from a woman between 18 and 29 years old in good health. The sample consisted of Tregs from blood. The cell subset or site label on this specimen signifies: regulatory CD4+ T cells. This chain joins TRBV7-8 to TRBJ2-1; TRBD1 agrees with 10 junctional bases. The sequenced DNA: TGTGCCAGCAGCCCCTGGACAGGGGGCAATGAGCAGTTCTTC. It translates to CASSPWTGGNEQFF.